A single sample gave rise to the 21 T cell receptor beta chains below, sequenced in a study of blood T cell repertoires in COVID-19. Measured with immunoSEQ multiplex PCR; TCRdb has only the in-frame clones, and not every one. The repertoire holds about 330,000 clones, with about 90% as singletons. The material sequenced was PBMCs or T cells enriched from blood (not recorded which). The origin of the receptors is a woman aged 30 to 39 who had recovered from COVID-19.

The chain employs TRBV10-3 and TRBJ1-1, with a possible D match to TRBD1 (5 bases). The CDR3 has 14 residues. V was cut by 0 bases and J by 2 bases, with 7 bases left in between. The germline V gene encodes CDR1 ENHRY and CDR2 SYGVKD. The CDR3 spells CAISESGGNTEAFF. The DNA of the CDR3 is TGTGCCATCAGTGAGTCGGGGGGAAACACTGAAGCTTTCTTT.

The chain has TRBV28 and TRBJ2-6; D is undetermined. V lost 6 bases, J lost 0 bases, and 6 bases lay in between. The CDR3 length is 14 residues. Germline V gene sequence: CDR1 MDHEN, CDR2 SYDVKM. The CDR3 reads CASRLSSGANVLTF. The CDR3 nucleotides are TGTGCCAGCAGGCTCAGCTCTGGGGCCAACGTCCTGACTTTC.

The V call is TRBV3-1 (or the pseudogene TRBV3-2), the J call TRBJ2-7, with D perhaps TRBD1 (6 bases). Germline CDR1 and CDR2: LGHDT and YNNKEL (reference sequence). The length of the CDR3 is 13 residues. The V gene lost 4 bases and the J gene lost 4 bases, with 11 bases spanning the gap. The CDR3 is CASSPGQRYEQYF. The CDR3, as DNA: TGTGCCAGCAGCCCAGGACAGAGATACGAGCAGTACTTC.

In nucleotides, the CDR3 is TGCGCCAGCAGCTTGGAGGGACAGGGGGCGTCTGGAAACACCATATATTTT. This codes for CASSLEGQGASGNTIYF. V is TRBV5-1 and J is TRBJ1-3; 12 nucleotides match TRBD1. V was pared by 0 bases and J by 1 base, with 2 bases of the junction left unmatched. This CDR3 is 17 amino acids long. CDR1 and CDR2 from the germline V gene are SGHRS and YFSETQ. The entire variable domain, with the rest obtained from reference TRBV5-1 and TRBJ1-3, is as follows: KAGVTQTPRYLIKTRGQQVTLSCSPISGHRSVSWYQQTPGQGLQFLFEYFSETQRNKGNFPGRFSGRQFSNSRSEMNVSTLELGDSALYLCASSLEGQGASGNTIYFGEGSWLTVV.

This CDR3 is CASSQELDTYNSPLHF. The CDR3 DNA sequence: TGTGCCAGCAGCCAAGAATTGGACACCTATAATTCACCCCTCCACTTT. The chain couples TRBV4-2 to TRBJ1-6, with a weak D call TRBD1 (5 bases). With 0 bases removed from V and 2 bases from J, the gap between germline ends came to 8 bases. The germline V gene has CDR1 LGHNA and CDR2 YNFKEQ. The CDR3 spans 16 residues.

This chain uses TRBV7-6 with TRBJ2-5; 9 bases agree with TRBD2. J was trimmed by 5 bases and V by 5 bases; bases with no gene match: 3. The CDR3 is made up of 13 amino acids. The germline V gene has CDR1 SGHVS and CDR2 FNYEAQ. CDR3 amino acids: CASSPSGVETQYF. The CDR3 coding sequence is TGTGCCAGCAGCCCTAGCGGGGTTGAGACCCAGTACTTC.

V usage is TRBV27 and J usage is TRBJ1-1; D not certain. This CDR3 is built from 13 residues. V dropped 2 bases and J dropped 0 bases, with 4 bases sitting between them. Germline V gives CDR1 MNHEY, CDR2 SMNVEV (reference sequence). The CDR3 nucleotides are TGTGCCAGCAGTTTAACGGTGAACACTGAAGCTTTCTTT. Protein sequence: CASSLTVNTEAFF.

This clone was observed a single time. J is TRBJ1-4 and V is TRBV18; D gene uncertain. V was pared by 1 base and J by 8 bases, with 11 bases between. The germline CDR1 and CDR2 sequences are KGHSH and LQKENI. There are 14 residues in the CDR3. CDR3 bases: TGTGCCAGCTCACCACAGGGAGGCGGAGAAAAACTGTTTTTT. This translates into CASSPQGGGEKLFF. Full variable domain (missing parts from reference TRBV18 and TRBJ1-4): NAGVMQNPRHLVRRRGQEARLRCSPMKGHSHVYWYRQLPEEGLKFMVYLQKENIIDESGMPKERFSAEFPKEGPSILRIQQVVRGDSAAYFCASSPQGGGEKLFFGSGTQLSVL.

V is TRBV28 and J is TRBJ1-1; a possible D gene is TRBD1 (5 bases). Germline V gene lookup returns CDR1 MDHEN and CDR2 SYDVKM. V lost 3 bases and J 6 bases, leaving 11 bases between the germline ends. The CDR3 length is 13 residues. The CDR3 here is CASSFRGTAEAFF. DNA of the CDR3: TGTGCCAGCAGTTTTCGGGGGACGGCTGAAGCTTTCTTT.

The rearrangement uses TRBV19 and TRBJ1-5; D call uncertain. This CDR3 contains 13 residues. Germline values: CDR1 LNHDA, CDR2 SQIVND (reference sequence). V gave up 3 bases and J gave up 4 bases, with 7 bases separating them. CDR3 amino acids: CASSIGDNQPQHF. The DNA of the CDR3 is TGTGCCAGTAGTATCGGAGATAATCAGCCCCAGCATTTT.

The chain employs TRBV4-1 and TRBJ2-6, with 7 bases lining up with TRBD1. CDR3 length equals 16 residues. V gave up 0 bases and J gave up 4 bases; unmatched junction bases: 3. Germline lookup yields CDR1 MGHRA and CDR2 YSYEKL. This CDR3 is CASSQEQGHGANVLTF. Here the CDR3 DNA reads TGCGCCAGCAGCCAAGAACAGGGGCACGGGGCCAACGTCCTGACTTTC.

The chain combines TRBV30 with TRBJ1-2; perhaps TRBD1 as D (5 bases). Trimming removed 5 bases from V and 8 bases from J, with 15 bases in between. Germline loops: CDR1 GTSNPN, CDR2 SVGIG (reference sequence). The CDR3 is made up of 12 amino acids. In DNA form, the CDR3 reads TGTGCCTGGGCTAGACAGACTTCGGGCTACACCTTC. This encodes CAWARQTSGYTF. Drawing the rest from reference TRBV30 and TRBJ1-2, the complete variable domain is SQTIHQWPATLVQPVGSPLSLECTVEGTSNPNLYWYRQAAGRGLQLLFYSVGIGQISSEVPQNLSASRPQDRQFILSSKKLLLSDSGFYLCAWARQTSGYTFGSGTRLTVV.

Here the CDR3 DNA reads TGTGCCAGCAGGGGGGGGCGCCTTGTCACTGAAGCTTTCTTT. Residues: CASRGGRLVTEAFF. This chain joins TRBV6-5 and TRBJ1-1; D possibly corresponds to TRBD1 (6 bases). Germline V gene lookup returns CDR1 MNHEY and CDR2 SVGAGI. The CDR3 loop spans 14 amino acids. V lost 6 bases and J 4 bases, leaving 15 bases between the germline ends.

This clone was seen at least ten times. The rearrangement joins TRBV25-1 to TRBJ2-2; 9 positions match TRBD1. Germline V gene data show CDR1 as MGHDK and CDR2 as SYGVNS. Trimming removed 3 bases from V and 3 bases from J; junction bases left unmatched: 2. CDR3 length: 15 amino acids. DNA for the CDR3: TGTGCCAGCAGTGAGGGGGACAGGGACACCGGGGAGCTGTTTTTT. Translation gives CASSEGDRDTGELFF.

The chain combines TRBV7-2 with TRBJ2-1, with 8 nucleotides matching TRBD2. V trimming: 3 bases; J trimming: 3 bases; junction bases outside the gene matches: 7. This CDR3 spans 16 amino acids. CDR1 SGHTA and CDR2 FQGNSA come from the germline V gene. In DNA form, the CDR3 reads TGTGCCAGCAGCTTCCCCGGGACTAGTCACTACAATGAGCAGTTCTTC. Its protein is CASSFPGTSHYNEQFF.

This chain links TRBV6-2 or TRBV6-3 with TRBJ1-1; 8 bases match TRBD1. The ends lost 0 bases at V and 4 bases at J; junction bases unmatched: 4. This CDR3 is built from 15 residues. CDR1 is MNHEY and CDR2 is SVGEGT in the germline V gene. This CDR3 reads CASSYSRGLSTEAFF. CDR3 sequence (DNA): TGTGCCAGCAGTTACTCCAGGGGGCTTAGCACTGAAGCTTTCTTT.

V usage is TRBV5-8 and J usage is TRBJ1-2; D is ambiguous. V was pared by 2 bases and J by 7 bases, with 15 bases between. The germline CDR1 and CDR2 sequences are SGHTS and YDEGEE. CDR3 length: 14 residues. The DNA of the CDR3 is TGTGCCAGCAGCTTCAGAACGAGGGTGGGTGGCTACACCTTC. Protein product: CASSFRTRVGGYTF. Drawing the rest from reference TRBV5-8 and TRBJ1-2, the complete variable domain is EAGVTQSPTHLIKTRGQQATLRCSPISGHTSVYWYQQALGLGLQFLLWYDEGEERNRGNFPPRFSGRQFPNYSSELNVNALELEDSALYLCASSFRTRVGGYTFGSGTRLTVV.

The chain uses TRBV19 and TRBJ1-5; weak D call: TRBD1 (6 bases). The V end lost 2 bases, the J end lost 3 bases, and 14 bases lay between the germline ends. CDR3 length: 16 residues. Germline assignment: CDR1 LNHDA and CDR2 SQIVND (reference sequence). CDR3 in DNA: TGTGCCAGTAGTATATTGGGGGGGCAGGTCAATCAGCCCCAGCATTTT. Translated: CASSILGGQVNQPQHF. The full variable domain, its missing parts supplied by reference TRBV19 and TRBJ1-5, is DGGITQSPKYLFRKEGQNVTLSCEQNLNHDAMYWYRQDPGQGLRLIYYSQIVNDFQKGDIAEGYSVSREKKESFPLTVTSAQKNPTAFYLCASSILGGQVNQPQHFGDGTRLSIL.

The chain carries TRBV6-5 and TRBJ1-1; 9 bases agree with TRBD1. The V gene's germline CDR1 is MNHEY and CDR2 SVGAGI. This CDR3 spans 13 amino acids. V trimming: 2 bases; J trimming: 11 bases; junction bases outside the gene matches: 6. CDR3 nucleotides: TGTGCCAGCAGTTACCGGGACAGGGCCTCGGCTTTCTTT. Amino acids: CASSYRDRASAFF.

With respect to this clone: Distinct nucleotide sequences in the sample also encode this CDR3. This chain connects TRBV7-3 to TRBJ1-1, with D perhaps TRBD1 (5 bases). The CDR3 runs to 13 residues. Looked up from germline, CDR1 is SGHTA and CDR2 is FQGTGA. The V and J ends lost 6 bases and 1 base respectively, with 9 bases between them. CDR3 nucleotides: TGTGCCAGCAGTCTCGACAGGAACACTGAAGCTTTCTTT. This sequence encodes CASSLDRNTEAFF. Full variable domain (missing parts from reference TRBV7-3 and TRBJ1-1): GAGVSQTPSNKVTEKGKYVELRCDPISGHTALYWYRQSLGQGPEFLIYFQGTGAADDSGLPNDRFFAVRPEGSVSTLKIQRTERGDSAVYLCASSLDRNTEAFFGQGTRLTVV.

DNA of the CDR3: TGCAGCGTTGAAGTCCCCCGGGGAAGCACAGATACGCAGTATTTT. Encoded protein: CSVEVPRGSTDTQYF. This chain links TRBV29-1 with TRBJ2-3; TRBD2 might be the D (5 bases). The CDR3 is 15 residues long. CDR1 and CDR2 (germline): SQVTM, ANQGSEA. The V and J ends lost 1 base and 0 bases respectively, with 11 bases between them.